What follows are 6 T cell receptor beta chains derived from one specimen sequenced in a study of brain T cells in children with intractable seizures. Generated by immunoSEQ multiplex PCR, the TCRdb table keeps only in-frame clones and is missing some. This table has 65,000 to 85,000 clones, around 93% appearing once. The source was peripheral blood, collected at surgery. These receptors all come from a boy under three years old with tuberous sclerosis and intractable seizures.

The rearrangement links TRBV6-5 to TRBJ2-7; D might be TRBD1 or TRBD2, each matching 5 bases. Germline assignment: CDR1 MNHEY and CDR2 SVGAGI. The CDR3 consists of 15 residues. V lost 6 bases to trimming and J lost 5 bases, with 20 bases between them. This CDR3 reads CASRPFGGPEHEQYF. The DNA for the CDR3 is TGTGCCAGCAGGCCCTTTGGGGGACCCGAACACGAGCAGTACTTC.

The sample holds one count of this clone. The chain is built from TRBV19 and TRBJ1-5, with 7 bases matching TRBD1. Germline values: CDR1 LNHDA, CDR2 SQIVND (reference sequence). The ends lost 6 bases at V and 0 bases at J; junction bases unmatched: 14. This CDR3 has 18 residues. The DNA of the CDR3 is TGTGCCAGTAGAGCCAGGGACAGCCCAGATTATAGCAATCAGCCCCAGCATTTT. This encodes CASRARDSPDYSNQPQHF. The full variable domain, its missing parts supplied by reference TRBV19 and TRBJ1-5, is DGGITQSPKYLFRKEGQNVTLSCEQNLNHDAMYWYRQDPGQGLRLIYYSQIVNDFQKGDIAEGYSVSREKKESFPLTVTSAQKNPTAFYLCASRARDSPDYSNQPQHFGDGTRLSIL.

The chain recombines TRBV5-5 with TRBJ2-4; 9 nucleotides line up with TRBD1. This CDR3 comprises 13 residues. The germline V gene has CDR1 SGHKS and CDR2 YYEKEE (reference sequence). V gave up 4 bases and J gave up 8 bases; unmatched junction bases: 4. CDR3 DNA sequence: TGTGCCAGCAGCCGGGACAGGGAAGACATTCAGTACTTC. Residues: CASSRDREDIQYF.

The chain's CDR3 is CASRPGYTPTDTQYF. In DNA form, the CDR3 reads TGTGCCAGCAGACCAGGCTACACCCCCACAGATACGCAGTATTTT. The V call is TRBV27, the J call TRBJ2-3; D not certain. This CDR3 has 15 amino acids. CDR1 is MNHEY, CDR2 SMNVEV, per germline (reference sequence). V lost 6 bases to trimming and J lost 2 bases, with 15 bases between them.

This chain joins TRBV12-3 or TRBV12-4 and TRBJ1-6; D is possibly TRBD1 (6 bases). The CDR3 totals 13 residues. With 8 bases removed from V and 7 bases from J, the gap between germline ends came to 12 bases. CDR3: CASVQGYNSPLHF. For the CDR3, the DNA is TGTGCCAGCGTACAGGGTTACAATTCACCCCTCCACTTT.

This chain links TRBV29-1 with TRBJ1-1, with D perhaps TRBD1 (5 bases). The germline V gene encodes CDR1 SQVTM and CDR2 ANQGSEA. This CDR3 region has 13 residues. V was pared by 0 bases and J by 1 base, with 6 bases between. In DNA, the CDR3 is TGCAGCGTTGAAGATCAGGGGAACACTGAAGCTTTCTTT. Residues: CSVEDQGNTEAFF.